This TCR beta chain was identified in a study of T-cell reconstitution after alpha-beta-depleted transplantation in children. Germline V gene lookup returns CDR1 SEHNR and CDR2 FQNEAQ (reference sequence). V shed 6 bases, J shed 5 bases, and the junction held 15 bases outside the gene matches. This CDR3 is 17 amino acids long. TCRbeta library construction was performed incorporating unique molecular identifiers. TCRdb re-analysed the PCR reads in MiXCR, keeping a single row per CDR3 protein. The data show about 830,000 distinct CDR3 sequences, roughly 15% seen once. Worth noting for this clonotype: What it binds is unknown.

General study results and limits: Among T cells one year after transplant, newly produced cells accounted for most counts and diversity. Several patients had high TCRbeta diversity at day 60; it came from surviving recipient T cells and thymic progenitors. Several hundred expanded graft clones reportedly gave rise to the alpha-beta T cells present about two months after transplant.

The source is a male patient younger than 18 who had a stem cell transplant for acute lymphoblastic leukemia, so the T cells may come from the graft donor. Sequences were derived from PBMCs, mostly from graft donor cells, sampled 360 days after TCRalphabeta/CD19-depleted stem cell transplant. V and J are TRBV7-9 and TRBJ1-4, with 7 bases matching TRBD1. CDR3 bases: TGTGCCAGCAGACCGCGCCCCGGGACAGAAGGGAATGAAAAACTGTTTTTT. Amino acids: CASRPRPGTEGNEKLFF.